What follows are 26 T cell receptor beta chains derived from one specimen sequenced in a study of pediatric ulcerative colitis. Using immunoSEQ multiplex PCR, the repertoire was profiled, and TCRdb retains in-frame clones only, with some absent. Here the sample spans fewer than 45,000 clones, over 80% being singletons. Sample: blood. All receptors come from a girl aged 5-17 years with moderate ulcerative colitis.

The rearrangement uses TRBV7-2 and TRBJ2-3; a possible D gene is TRBD1 (6 bases). V gave up 3 bases and J gave up 7 bases, with 17 bases separating them. The CDR3 extends over 15 amino acids. CDR1 is SGHTA and CDR2 is FQGNSA in the germline V gene. CDR3 amino acids: CASSLTRGRGNTQYF. The CDR3 region has the DNA TGTGCCAGCAGCTTGACCCGGGGCAGGGGCAATACGCAGTATTTT. Full variable domain (remainder filled in from reference TRBV7-2 and TRBJ2-3): GAGVSQSPSNKVTEKGKDVELRCDPISGHTALYWYRQSLGQGLEFLIYFQGNSAPDKSGLPSDRFSAERTGGSVSTLTIQRTQQEDSAVYLCASSLTRGRGNTQYFGPGTRLTVL.

In its sample, this clone was seen a few times. This chain joins TRBV7-9 and TRBJ1-2; the D gene is possibly TRBD1 (6 bases). V was pared by 3 bases and J by 5 bases, with 16 bases between. The CDR3 is made up of 15 amino acids. CDR1 is SEHNR and CDR2 is FQNEAQ in the germline V gene (reference sequence). CDR3 sequence reads: CASSLASTGWYGYTF. CDR3 nucleotide sequence: TGTGCCAGCAGCTTGGCCTCTACAGGGTGGTATGGCTACACCTTC.

This sequence joins TRBV19 and TRBJ1-2; 10 bases fit TRBD1. Germline CDR1 reads LNHDA; CDR2 reads SQIVND (reference sequence). The V segment lost 0 bases and the J segment 7 bases; nucleotides outside the gene matches: 11. The CDR3 consists of 17 residues. The CDR3: CASSIDRAGTGDVGYTF. In nucleotides, the CDR3 is TGTGCCAGTAGTATAGACCGGGCCGGGACAGGGGATGTTGGCTACACCTTC. The variable domain in full, completed from reference TRBV19 and TRBJ1-2, reads DGGITQSPKYLFRKEGQNVTLSCEQNLNHDAMYWYRQDPGQGLRLIYYSQIVNDFQKGDIAEGYSVSREKKESFPLTVTSAQKNPTAFYLCASSIDRAGTGDVGYTFGSGTRLTVV.

There are a few counts of this clone. The chain couples TRBV2 to TRBJ2-2, with 12 bases lining up with TRBD2. The trim removed 3 bases at V and 6 bases at J, leaving 2 bases unmatched. Germline CDR1 SNHLY, CDR2 FYNNEI. The CDR3 has 15 residues. The CDR3 DNA reads TGTGCCAGCAGTGACCCTAGCGGGAGGGCCGGGGAGCTGTTTTTT. Translated, it gives CASSDPSGRAGELFF.

V gene TRBV10-3 combines with J gene TRBJ1-1, with TRBD1 matching 7 bases. Per germline, CDR1 ENHRY and CDR2 SYGVKD. With 0 bases clipped from V and 3 bases from J, the junction kept 13 bases outside the gene matches. The CDR3 sequence is 18 residues long. The CDR3 loop reads CAISESRQGMSGDTEAFF. CDR3 bases: TGTGCCATCAGTGAGTCGAGACAGGGTATGTCGGGAGACACTGAAGCTTTCTTT.

The rearrangement joins TRBV30 to TRBJ2-1; the D gene is possibly TRBD1 (7 bases). This CDR3 has 16 residues. Germline V lookup: CDR1 GTSNPN, CDR2 SVGIG (reference sequence). V dropped 3 bases and J dropped 6 bases, with 21 bases sitting between them. The CDR3 protein is CAWSRGDRAGGNEQFF. DNA for the CDR3: TGTGCCTGGAGCAGGGGGGACCGTGCAGGGGGCAATGAGCAGTTCTTC.

This clone was recorded once. Written as DNA, the CDR3 is TGTGCCAGCAGTTTATTCTCAGGAAATGCTCAGCCCCAGCATTTT. This gives the protein CASSLFSGNAQPQHF. This chain uses TRBV28 with TRBJ1-5; no clear D. This CDR3 spans 15 amino acids. Germline loops: CDR1 MDHEN, CDR2 SYDVKM. Deletions cut 1 base from V and 6 bases from J, with 13 bases between.

The J gene is TRBJ1-4, the V gene TRBV4-1, with a weak D call TRBD1 (6 bases). V lost 4 bases to trimming and J lost 4 bases, with 13 bases between them. The germline gives CDR1 MGHRA, CDR2 YSYEKL. CDR3 length: 15 residues. The DNA of the CDR3 is TGCGCCAGCAGCCGACCGGGGGGCGGTAATGAAAAACTGTTTTTT. Translation: CASSRPGGGNEKLFF.

The V call is TRBV19, the J call TRBJ1-4; D gene ambiguous. Germline V gene lookup returns CDR1 LNHDA and CDR2 SQIVND (reference sequence). V lost 4 bases to trimming and J lost 5 bases, with 11 bases between them. The CDR3 contains 14 residues. The CDR3 region has the DNA TGTGCCAGTAGTAAGCAGTCAGAGAATGAAAAACTGTTTTTT. Residues: CASSKQSENEKLFF.

This clone occurred a few times. The chain couples TRBV5-1 to TRBJ1-1, with 10 bases aligning to TRBD1. J was trimmed by 3 bases and V by 2 bases; bases with no gene match: 1. Germline V CDR1 and CDR2: SGHRS, YFSETQ. The CDR3 covers 14 residues. The DNA for the CDR3 is TGCGCCAGCAGCTTCGGGACAGGGGACACTGAAGCTTTCTTT. It is translated as CASSFGTGDTEAFF.

This clone occurred a few times. V usage is TRBV7-6 and J usage is TRBJ2-1; tentative D call: TRBD2 (5 bases). CDR1 and CDR2 from the germline V gene are SGHVS and FNYEAQ. This CDR3 has 15 residues. V shed 5 bases and J shed 8 bases, with 19 bases lying between them. Written as DNA, the CDR3 is TGTGCCAGCAGCGAAAGGGCTAGCTTCGGGGATGAGCAGTTCTTC. Protein: CASSERASFGDEQFF.

The rearrangement links TRBV19 to TRBJ1-4, with TRBD1 matching over 8 bases. Germline CDR1 and CDR2: LNHDA and SQIVND (reference sequence). The CDR3 runs to 18 residues. V shed 5 bases, J shed 8 bases, and the junction held 19 bases outside the gene matches. This CDR3 is CASSPIYLTGGRGEKLFF. As DNA, the CDR3 is TGTGCCAGTAGTCCTATTTACTTAACAGGGGGACGGGGAGAAAAACTGTTTTTT. The full variable domain, completed using reference TRBV19 and TRBJ1-4, is DGGITQSPKYLFRKEGQNVTLSCEQNLNHDAMYWYRQDPGQGLRLIYYSQIVNDFQKGDIAEGYSVSREKKESFPLTVTSAQKNPTAFYLCASSPIYLTGGRGEKLFFGSGTQLSVL.

The chain uses TRBV7-9 and TRBJ2-7; TRBD1 matches at 10 bases. The CDR3 is made up of 15 amino acids. V lost 3 bases and J lost 3; bases outside the gene matches: 5. The germline CDR1 and CDR2 sequences are SEHNR and FQNEAQ (reference sequence). The CDR3 protein is CASSLPRTGGYEQYF. The CDR3 DNA reads as TGTGCCAGCAGCTTGCCCCGGACAGGGGGCTACGAGCAGTACTTC.

V is TRBV5-1 and J is TRBJ1-2; TRBD1 matches at 8 bases. Per the germline V gene, CDR1 is SGHRS and CDR2 is YFSETQ. The CDR3 is made up of 13 amino acids. The J segment lost 7 bases and the V segment lost 2 bases, leaving 4 bases of the junction unmatched. The CDR3 reads CASSFGTGGGYTF. In DNA, the CDR3 is TGCGCCAGCAGCTTCGGGACAGGAGGTGGCTACACCTTC.

As to this clone: Its ends do not fully match the called genes, so a read error is possible. This chain connects TRBV2 to TRBJ2-7; D not certain. Per the germline V gene, CDR1 is SNHLY and CDR2 is FYNNEI. The CDR3 length is 16 residues. CDR3 region: CASSVDSPRVSHEQYF. CDR3 nucleotide sequence: TGTGCCAGCAGTGTAGATAGTCCCCGTGTCTCCCACGAGCAGTACTTC.

The gene calls are TRBV28 and TRBJ2-7; a possible D gene is TRBD2 (6 bases). Germline-derived CDR1 and CDR2 are MDHEN and SYDVKM. This CDR3 comprises 14 residues. Trimming removed 8 bases at V and 0 bases at J, with 14 bases between. The CDR3 DNA follows: TGTGCCAGCTTTGGGGCTAGCGCCTCCTACGAGCAGTACTTC. It is translated as CASFGASASYEQYF.

The genes are TRBV28 and TRBJ1-1; possibly TRBD1 for D (5 bases). There are 15 residues in the CDR3. V lost 2 bases to trimming and J lost 2 bases, with 12 bases between them. Germline CDR1 reads MDHEN; CDR2 reads SYDVKM. CDR3 protein: CASSLRGNTNTEAFF. The DNA of the CDR3 is TGTGCCAGCAGTTTACGGGGGAATACCAACACTGAAGCTTTCTTT.

The chain uses TRBV4-2 and TRBJ1-2; 8 bases agree with TRBD1. J gave up 2 bases and V 0 bases, and 5 bases lay outside the gene matches. This CDR3 is 16 amino acids long. Germline lookup yields CDR1 LGHNA and CDR2 YNFKEQ. CDR3 DNA: TGTGCCAGCAGCCAAGACTCGGACAGGGCAAACTATGGCTACACCTTC. Its translation: CASSQDSDRANYGYTF.

This chain joins TRBV5-6 and TRBJ2-7; the D gene could be TRBD1 or TRBD2 (5 bases each). CDR3 size: 17 residues. Germline CDR1 is SGHDT and CDR2 is YYEEEE. Between the trimmed V and J ends, which lost 1 base and 2 bases, there was a span of 19 bases. The CDR3 region has the DNA TGTGCCAGCAGCTTGAAACGCCGGGACGGAAAACCCTACGAGCAGTACTTC. Translated, it gives CASSLKRRDGKPYEQYF.

The chain uses TRBV27 and TRBJ1-5, with a tentative D call TRBD1 (5 bases). V gave up 6 bases and J gave up 0 bases, with 9 bases separating them. Germline V lookup: CDR1 MNHEY, CDR2 SMNVEV (reference sequence). The CDR3 totals 14 residues. This CDR3 is CASRDIDSNQPQHF. CDR3 in DNA: TGTGCCAGCAGGGACATCGATAGCAATCAGCCCCAGCATTTT.

The chain employs TRBV28 and TRBJ2-7, with 7 bases lining up with TRBD2. CDR3 size: 18 residues. J was trimmed by 6 bases and V by 6 bases; bases with no gene match: 23. Germline V gene lookup returns CDR1 MDHEN and CDR2 SYDVKM. In DNA, the CDR3 is TGTGCCAGCAGCTTGTGGGGGGGGATCTCGGGAGAGCGGGTCGAGCAGTACTTC. This sequence encodes CASSLWGGISGERVEQYF. The full variable domain, in which reference TRBV28 and TRBJ2-7 provide the parts outside the CDR3, is DVKVTQSSRYLVKRTGEKVFLECVQDMDHENMFWYRQDPGLGLRLIYFSYDVKMKEKGDIPEGYSVSREKKERFSLILESASTNQTSMYLCASSLWGGISGERVEQYFGPGTRLTVT.

This clone was picked up a small number of times. The rearrangement links TRBV18 to TRBJ1-1; no firm D call. The CDR3 contains 13 residues. V shed 7 bases and J shed 1 base, with 10 bases lying between them. Looked up from germline, CDR1 is KGHSH and CDR2 is LQKENI. CDR3 nucleotide sequence: TGTGCCAGCTTGGCGGCGCGGAACACTGAAGCTTTCTTT. This gives the protein CASLAARNTEAFF.

The V and J genes are TRBV9 and TRBJ1-2; TRBD1 matches 9 bases. This CDR3 has 13 residues. CDR1 is SGDLS, CDR2 YYNGEE, per germline. Trimming cost V 3 bases and J 7 bases; bases outside gene matches: 4. The CDR3 protein is CASSGRTGVGYTF. The CDR3, as DNA: TGTGCCAGCAGCGGAAGGACAGGGGTTGGCTACACCTTC.

The chain has TRBV7-2 and TRBJ1-2, with 7 positions matching TRBD1. The CDR3 contains 15 residues. The V segment lost 3 bases and the J segment 5 bases; nucleotides outside the gene matches: 9. Per germline, CDR1 SGHTA and CDR2 FQGNSA. CDR3 region: CASSLGTAGAYGYTF. In DNA, the CDR3 is TGTGCCAGCAGCTTGGGGACAGCGGGGGCTTATGGCTACACCTTC.

The V and J genes are TRBV7-2 and TRBJ1-2; 9 nucleotides agree with TRBD1. This CDR3 region has 14 residues. Germline V gene sequence: CDR1 SGHTA, CDR2 FQGNSA. Trimming took 1 base from V and 8 from J; bases not matched to a gene: 5. The CDR3 sequence is CASSLVQGAGGYTF. Written as DNA, the CDR3 is TGTGCCAGCAGCTTAGTACAGGGGGCAGGGGGCTACACCTTC.

The count of this clone is one. The chain couples TRBV2 to TRBJ2-6; D remains unclear. Trimming shortened V by 4 bases and J by 4 bases, and 2 bases separated the two germline ends. CDR1 is SNHLY and CDR2 is FYNNEI in the germline V gene. The CDR3 loop spans 12 amino acids. CDR3 DNA sequence: TGTGCCAGCAGTGCCGGGGCCAACGTCCTGACTTTC. Its translation: CASSAGANVLTF.